Given below is one T cell receptor beta chain in context. What it binds is unknown. The data were obtained in a study of T cell responses to AZD1222 COVID-19 vaccine. About the study: Second-dose recipients at about 4 or about 12 weeks were treated as one pooled group. General study results and limits: Baseline seropositivity characterized only a handful of AZD1222 recipients. After the peak T cell response, and only then, were repertoires sampled.

The V gene end was trimmed by 10 bases and the J gene end by 2 bases; junction bases not matched to a gene: 12. CDR3 size: 17 residues. CDR1 and CDR2 (germline): WSHSY, SAAADI. Repertoires were generated with immunoSEQ multiplex PCR, while TCRdb's copy carries only in-frame clones and drops some. The sample contains approximately 90,000 clones, 70% to 90% of which appear only once. This TCR came from an adult in good health. Material: peripheral blood, obtained on day 0 of AZD1222 vaccination. This chain joins TRBV10-2 and TRBJ2-2, with 11 bases fitting TRBD1. The CDR3 sequence is CATNDAGTGGNTGELFF. CDR3 nucleotides: TGCGCCACCAACGACGCGGGGACAGGGGGAAACACCGGGGAGCTGTTTTTT.